Below, 18 T cell receptor beta chains from the same sample are listed, as sequenced in a study of shared clonotypes between healthy human individuals. TCRdb's copy holds only in-frame clones and misses some; the assay was immunoSEQ multiplex PCR. Among around 2.3 million clones listed, approximately 94% were seen once. Sequencing was performed on naive CD4+ T cells sorted from blood. This sample's subset: CD45RA+ positively selected. The receptors here all came from a young man in good health.

The chain recombines TRBV7-6 with TRBJ1-2; D is uncertain. Germline values: CDR1 SGHVS, CDR2 FNYEAQ. Trimming stripped 8 bases from V and 2 bases from J, with 18 bases between. This CDR3 contains 15 residues. CDR3 sequence (DNA): TGTGCCAGCTCGTCAGGACCCCAAGGGAACTATGGCTACACCTTC. Its translation: CASSSGPQGNYGYTF. Complete variable domain (other parts from reference TRBV7-6 and TRBJ1-2): GAGVSQSPRYKVTKRGQDVALRCDPISGHVSLYWYRQALGQGPEFLTYFNYEAQQDKSGLPNDRFSAERPEGSISTLTIQRTEQRDSAMYRCASSSGPQGNYGYTFGSGTRLTVV.

The chain employs TRBV21-1 and TRBJ2-3; the table assigns TRBD2, which was not confirmed against the DNA. TRBV21-1 is classified as a pseudogene. The CDR3 length is 19 residues. CDR3 sequence: CASGDGGPPLASSTDTQYF. In DNA form, the CDR3 reads TGTGCCAGCGGGGACGGGGGGCCTCCTTTAGCATCTAGCACAGATACGCAGTATTTT.

This clone appeared once. The rearrangement joins TRBV18 to TRBJ2-2, with D possibly being TRBD2 (6 bases). Germline-derived CDR1 and CDR2 are KGHSH and LQKENI. V was pared by 6 bases and J by 3 bases, with 14 bases between. This CDR3 contains 15 residues. The CDR3 region is CASSLFRGYTGELFF. The CDR3 DNA is TGTGCCAGCTCTCTTTTTCGGGGGTACACCGGGGAGCTGTTTTTT. The whole variable domain, remainder taken from reference TRBV18 and TRBJ2-2, is NAGVMQNPRHLVRRRGQEARLRCSPMKGHSHVYWYRQLPEEGLKFMVYLQKENIIDESGMPKERFSAEFPKEGPSILRIQQVVRGDSAAYFCASSLFRGYTGELFFGEGSRLTVL.

The chain carries TRBV18 and TRBJ1-2; no reliable D call. The CDR3 contains 12 residues. Trimming stripped 3 bases from V and 6 bases from J, with 8 bases between. CDR1 and CDR2 from the germline V gene are KGHSH and LQKENI. CDR3 sequence reads: CASSPMVDGYTF. In DNA form, the CDR3 reads TGTGCCAGCTCACCGATGGTCGATGGCTACACCTTC.

V is TRBV19 and J is TRBJ2-3, with D maybe TRBD1 (5 bases). The CDR3 totals 13 residues. Deletions cut 4 bases from V and 5 bases from J, with 10 bases between. Germline loops: CDR1 LNHDA, CDR2 SQIVND (reference sequence). The CDR3 protein is CASSTGRRDTQYF. In DNA form, the CDR3 reads TGTGCCAGTAGTACAGGGCGTCGAGATACGCAGTATTTT.

The rearrangement links TRBV28 to TRBJ1-4; 8 nucleotides agree with TRBD1. Per germline, CDR1 MDHEN and CDR2 SYDVKM. V was pared by 3 bases and J by 8 bases, with 8 bases of the junction left unmatched. The CDR3 is made up of 15 amino acids. CDR3 sequence (DNA): TGTGCCAGCAGTTTCGCCGGACAGGGTGGGGAAAAACTGTTTTTT. Protein sequence: CASSFAGQGGEKLFF.

The chain recombines TRBV30 with TRBJ2-2; D call uncertain. Trimming took 4 bases from V and 1 from J, leaving 4 bases between them. The germline CDR1 and CDR2 sequences are GTSNPN and SVGIG (reference sequence). This CDR3 has 12 residues. The CDR3 DNA reads TGTGCCTGGAACCAGAACACCGGGGAGCTGTTTTTT. Protein product: CAWNQNTGELFF.

The chain uses TRBV27 and TRBJ1-2; 9 bases line up with TRBD1. V trimming: 6 bases; J trimming: 5 bases; junction bases outside the gene matches: 7. This CDR3 spans 14 amino acids. The germline V gene encodes CDR1 MNHEY and CDR2 SMNVEV (reference sequence). The CDR3 DNA follows: TGTGCCAGCAGCTTGGGACAGGGCGCGTATGGCTACACCTTC. Translating it yields CASSLGQGAYGYTF.

This chain uses TRBV12-5 with TRBJ2-5; 10 bases match TRBD2. V lost 5 bases, J lost 9 bases, and 6 bases stayed unmatched. The germline gives CDR1 LGHNT, CDR2 FRNRAP. The CDR3 runs 13 residues. The CDR3 region is CASGLAGARSQYF. DNA for the CDR3: TGTGCTAGTGGTCTAGCGGGGGCCCGGTCCCAGTACTTC.

This clone was detected only once. Here the CDR3 reads CASSVADVGNQPQHF. CDR3 bases: TGTGCCAGCAGCGTAGCCGATGTGGGTAATCAGCCCCAGCATTTT. The chain recombines TRBV9 with TRBJ1-5; D not resolved. Germline V gives CDR1 SGDLS, CDR2 YYNGEE. The ends were cut back, 0 bases at V and 4 bases at J, with 11 bases in the middle. The CDR3 totals 15 residues.

The V and J genes are TRBV5-5 and TRBJ2-5; a weak D match, TRBD2 (5 bases). CDR3 length equals 13 residues. V lost 7 bases and J 2 bases, leaving 12 bases between the germline ends. Germline lookup yields CDR1 SGHKS and CDR2 YYEKEE (reference sequence). This CDR3 is CASGYAGQETQYF. The CDR3 bases are TGTGCCAGCGGCTACGCGGGTCAAGAGACCCAGTACTTC. Variable domain in full (rest from reference TRBV5-5 and TRBJ2-5): DAGVTQSPTHLIKTRGQQVTLRCSPISGHKSVSWYQQVLGQGPQFIFQYYEKEERGRGNFPDRFSARQFPNYSSELNVNALLLGDSALYLCASGYAGQETQYFGPGTRLLVL.

This clone was recorded once. The genes are TRBV7-3 and TRBJ1-5; the D gene is possibly TRBD1 (5 bases). CDR1 is SGHTA and CDR2 is FQGTGA in the germline V gene. V lost 0 bases and J lost 7, with 13 bases in between. The CDR3 runs 15 residues. CDR3 protein: CASSLTSREGQPQHF. For the CDR3, the DNA is TGTGCCAGCAGCTTAACGTCCAGGGAGGGACAGCCCCAGCATTTT. Full variable domain (outside the CDR3, taken from reference TRBV7-3 and TRBJ1-5): GAGVSQTPSNKVTEKGKYVELRCDPISGHTALYWYRQSLGQGPEFLIYFQGTGAADDSGLPNDRFFAVRPEGSVSTLKIQRTERGDSAVYLCASSLTSREGQPQHFGDGTRLSIL.

This clone was detected only once. This chain joins TRBV4-1 and TRBJ1-2, with D possibly matching TRBD1 (5 bases). The CDR3 totals 15 residues. Trimming left V 3 bases short and J 1 base short, with 12 bases between. Germline V gene sequence: CDR1 MGHRA, CDR2 YSYEKL. The CDR3 coding sequence is TGCGCCAGCAGCCAGTCCAGGGCATATAACTATGGCTACACCTTC. Encoded protein: CASSQSRAYNYGYTF.

The chain is built from TRBV29-1 and TRBJ2-7, with D tentatively TRBD1 (5 bases). This CDR3 has 13 residues. Germline CDR1 and CDR2: SQVTM and ANQGSEA. The germline V and J ends were trimmed by 0 bases and 4 bases, with 10 bases remaining between them. This CDR3 reads CSVEDQTAYEQYF. DNA of the CDR3: TGCAGCGTTGAAGACCAGACAGCTTACGAGCAGTACTTC.

The rearrangement links TRBV6-1 to TRBJ2-3; no clear D gene. With 3 bases removed from V and 4 bases from J, the gap between germline ends came to 14 bases. The CDR3 is 15 amino acids. Germline V gene data show CDR1 as MNHNS and CDR2 as SASEGT. In DNA form, the CDR3 reads TGTGCCAGCAGTGATAACACCCTAGGCGCAGATACGCAGTATTTT. Protein: CASSDNTLGADTQYF.

This chain uses TRBV5-1 with TRBJ1-6; no reliable D call. The V end lost 0 bases, the J end lost 9 bases, and 10 bases lay between the germline ends. Germline CDR1 reads SGHRS; CDR2 reads YFSETQ. The CDR3 covers 14 residues. CDR3 sequence reads: CASSLEGSGSPLHF. The DNA for the CDR3 is TGCGCCAGCAGCTTGGAAGGGTCCGGTTCACCCCTCCACTTT. The full variable domain, rest sourced from reference TRBV5-1 and TRBJ1-6, is KAGVTQTPRYLIKTRGQQVTLSCSPISGHRSVSWYQQTPGQGLQFLFEYFSETQRNKGNFPGRFSGRQFSNSRSEMNVSTLELGDSALYLCASSLEGSGSPLHFGNGTRLTVT.

The chain is built from TRBV9 and TRBJ1-6; weak D call: TRBD1 (6 bases). Trimming removed 4 bases from V and 4 bases from J, with 21 bases in between. This CDR3 contains 18 residues. From germline, CDR1 is SGDLS and CDR2 YYNGEE. CDR3 sequence reads: CASSSQGPGHPYNSPLHF. In nucleotides, the CDR3 is TGTGCCAGCAGCTCACAAGGTCCGGGACACCCATATAATTCACCCCTCCACTTT.

The count of this clone is one. This rearrangement joins TRBV19 to TRBJ1-2; 11 bases are shared with TRBD1. V dropped 8 bases and J dropped 6; count of bases not matched to a gene: 5. The CDR3 consists of 13 residues. The V gene's germline CDR1 is LNHDA and CDR2 SQIVND (reference sequence). The chain's CDR3 is CASAAGQGDGYTF. The CDR3 DNA reads TGTGCCAGTGCCGCGGGACAGGGGGATGGCTACACCTTC.